This TCR beta chain came from a study of blood T cells in healthy people across ages. This CDR3 region has 16 residues. CDR1 MNHEY and CDR2 SMNVEV come from the germline V gene (reference sequence). It was with a sample-barcoded 5' primer and a J-beta primer mix that a second PCR of roughly 7 to 12 cycles was run. TCRdb independently ran MiXCR on the 5' RACE reads; one entry per CDR3 protein. The sample consists of about 690,000 distinct CDR3 sequences, around two fifths of them appearing once. A note on this clonotype: The junction departs from germline at one end; a sequencing error may be responsible.

Source material: blood. This sequence joins TRBV27 and TRBJ2-5; 14 nucleotides line up with TRBD2. This receptor was obtained from a man at least 80 years old in good health. The CDR3 DNA reads as TGTGCCGGCAGCAATGCGGGACTAGCGGGAGAAGAGACCCAGTACTTC. Protein: CAGSNAGLAGEETQYF.